This T cell receptor beta chain originates from a study of blood T cells in healthy people across ages. Using a J-beta primer mix together with a sample-barcoded 5' primer, a second PCR was run for roughly 6 to 12 cycles. TCRdb reanalysed the 5' RACE reads using MiXCR and keeps one entry per CDR3 protein. The table lists about 1 million distinct CDR3 sequences, around 45% of them singletons, with approximately 17% in the top ten. This clonotype was counted between two and nine times. V was shortened by 0 bases and J by 2 bases, with 9 bases between the two germline ends. Per the germline V gene, CDR1 is SGHRS and CDR2 is YFSETQ. The CDR3 is 15 residues long.

This receptor was taken from a woman in her sixties or seventies in good health. Material for sequencing was blood. The chain links TRBV5-1 to TRBJ2-1, with D maybe TRBD2 (7 bases). CDR3 bases: TGCGCCAGCAGCTTGGAGGGGGGGGCCTACAATGAGCAGTTCTTC. Residues: CASSLEGGAYNEQFF.